This TCR beta chain was recovered during a study of shared clonotypes between healthy human individuals. There are 13 residues in the CDR3. CDR1 and CDR2 (germline): SNHLY, FYNNEI. V was pared by 8 bases and J by 1 base, with 11 bases between. Sequencing was performed with immunoSEQ multiplex PCR; in TCRdb, only in-frame clones are kept and a portion is missing. Among over a million clones, about 80% were seen once, and the ten largest hold approximately 0.5%. The specimen was memory CD4+ T cells from PBMCs. This sample's subset: CD45RA-negative fraction. This receptor was obtained from a man aged 18 to 30 in good health. Some clones in this sample may be carry-over from other donors' samples. J is TRBJ1-1 and V is TRBV2; D call uncertain. In DNA, the CDR3 is TGTGCCAGCCTCGAGACAAGGAACACTGAAGCTTTCTTT. Amino acid sequence: CASLETRNTEAFF.